What follows describes a single T cell receptor beta chain. Single cDNA molecules in the library carried unique molecular identifiers attached during preparation. TCRdb reanalysed the RACE reads using MiXCR and keeps one entry per CDR3 protein. Of under 200,000 distinct CDR3 sequences in the sample, roughly 30% are singletons; the top ten hold nearly 3%. This CDR3 region has 16 residues. V was pared by 4 bases and J by 5 bases, with 20 bases between. Germline V gene data show CDR1 as MNHEY and CDR2 as SVGEGT. The time point is: pre-sensitization, week 0. Treatment given: therapeutic diphenylcyclopropenone sensitization with weekly scalp DPC. Someone pulled total RNA out of unfractionated whole blood. The entry originates in a study of human T cells and chemical hapten exposure. Study context: All patients underwent weekly scalp dosing with diphenylcyclopropenone for the full roughly 24-week study.

The chain links TRBV6-2 or TRBV6-3 to TRBJ2-5, with D tentatively TRBD1 or TRBD2 (6 bases each). The sequence came from a woman aged 25-40 years with alopecia areata. Some clones in this sample may be carry-over from other donors' samples. This specimen consisted of whole blood, obtained in connection with sensitization to the hapten diphenylcyclopropenone (DPC). The CDR3 DNA reads as TGTGCCAGCAGTTGGAAAATCGGGGGCTCTCGTGAGACCCAGTACTTC. Its protein is CASSWKIGGSRETQYF.